This T cell receptor beta chain was captured by sequencing in a study of somatic mutations in cytotoxic T cells in rheumatoid arthritis. Study information: Sorting by flow gave nearly 100% purity for some V beta antibody-stained T-cell populations, including V beta1+ cells sequenced for TCRB.

There are 15 residues in the CDR3. CDR1 and CDR2 (germline): SGHTA, FQGNSA. Trimming stripped 1 base from V and 0 bases from J, with 6 bases between. Study-wide results and caveats: A single CD8+ clone exceeded 20% of CD8+ cells in about an eighth of the 65 patients.

Flow cytometry was used to check the purity of CD4+ and CD8+ cells, which had been isolated by positive magnetic bead selection. Per the study methods: Matching between patient CD8+ clones larger than 1% and published virus-specific TCRB sequences was rare. Assay used: immunoSEQ multiplex PCR; TCRdb lists only in-frame clones, some missing. That table furnishes V, J and clone size, whereas the DNA furnished D and trimming. The repertoire includes about 10,000 clones, about 85% of them detected once, and approximately 8.1% sits in the top ten. A note on this clone: The target antigen is unknown.

The J gene is TRBJ1-4, the V gene TRBV7-2; tentative D call: TRBD1 (5 bases). The sample was CD8+ T cells sorted from blood. The clonotype originates from an adult with rheumatoid arthritis. This CDR3 reads CASSLEGSTNEKLFF. The DNA for the CDR3 is TGTGCCAGCAGCTTAGAGGGGTCAACTAATGAAAAACTGTTTTTT. The full variable domain, with the rest looked up from reference TRBV7-2 and TRBJ1-4, is GAGVSQSPSNKVTEKGKDVELRCDPISGHTALYWYRQSLGQGLEFLIYFQGNSAPDKSGLPSDRFSAERTGGSVSTLTIQRTQQEDSAVYLCASSLEGSTNEKLFFGSGTQLSVL.